Listed below are T cell receptor beta chains from one sample, sequenced in a study of blood T cell dynamics during melanoma immunotherapy. Here immunoSEQ multiplex PCR was the method, and the copy in TCRdb shows in-frame clones only, minus some. This sample has about 8,400 clones, with roughly 85% found just once. The sample consisted of blood, taken from a patient treated with checkpoint blockade. The source is a human donor with melanoma. The CDR3 runs from the conserved cysteine through the conserved F or W. Fields, in order: D gene, V gene, clone size, J gene, CDR3 protein, CDR3 DNA. The D gene is left open where the match is weak. Clone size is shown for a subset of rows, as once, few, many or a class of expanded clone.

.	TRBV6-5	.	TRBJ2-7	CASRTELGQYF	TGTGCCAGCAGGACGGAACTTGGGCAGTACTTC
TRBD2	TRBV4-1	.	TRBJ2-7	CASSRGLAGDEQYF	TGCGCCAGCAGCCGGGGACTAGCGGGAGACGAGCAGTACTTC
.	TRBV18	.	TRBJ1-3	CASSPEAGPGNTIYF	TGTGCCAGCTCACCTGAGGCGGGTCCGGGAAACACCATATATTTT
.	TRBV9	.	TRBJ1-2	CASSGGGVGYGYTF	TGTGCCAGCAGCGGAGGGGGAGTTGGCTATGGCTACACCTTC
.	TRBV7-9	.	TRBJ2-3	CASSLEGGTDTQYF	TGTGCCAGCAGCTTAGAGGGCGGGACAGATACGCAGTATTTT
.	TRBV23-1	.	TRBJ2-7	CASSSNRYSYEQYF	TGCGCCAGCAGTAGTAACCGGTACTCCTACGAGCAGTACTTC
.	TRBV7-9	.	TRBJ2-7	CASSLGFYEQYF	TGTGCCAGCAGCTTAGGGTTCTACGAGCAGTACTTC
TRBD2	TRBV4-2	few	TRBJ2-7	CASSQEEAGGLGEQYF	TGTGCCAGCAGCCAAGAAGAAGCGGGAGGGCTCGGCGAGCAGTACTTC
.	TRBV29-1	.	TRBJ2-7	CSVLNYGASYEQYF	TGCAGCGTACTAAATTACGGGGCATCCTACGAGCAGTACTTC
.	TRBV7-6	.	TRBJ1-1	CASSRTAFTEAFF	TGTGCCAGCAGCAGGACAGCTTTCACTGAAGCTTTCTTT